This T cell receptor beta chain is drawn from a study of PD-L1 blockade in urothelial cancer (dated by TCRdb to about 2017). Looking at the study overall: Therapy was started in the mid-2010s for all patients, and atezolizumab 1,200 mg was administered intravenously every 3 weeks. About 85% of the 29 patients were identified as males with urothelial cancer of bladder origin, and a prior smoking history was reported by 18 of 29 patients. Patients had an ECOG performance status of 0 or 1 and had received between 0 and 3 prior chemotherapy regimens. Blood samples were analyzed 3 weeks after the start of treatment (second dose) and 6 weeks after the start of treatment. A median of roughly 140,000 T cells and 65,000 to 90,000 unique TCRs was obtained from blood samples, and a median clonality of approximately 0.077 was observed. The study, an exploratory multi-omic analysis, examined somatic, immune and clinical correlates of response to PD-L1 blockade with atezolizumab in urothelial cancer. TCR sequencing covered pretreatment tumor samples and matched, serially collected peripheral blood taken before and after atezolizumab treatment. Durable clinical benefit was defined as progression-free survival longer than 6 months, and TCR features were also tested against progression-free and overall survival. In the same patients, whole exome sequencing and RNA sequencing of pretreatment tumors were performed in addition to TCR sequencing. Eight to ten patients achieved durable clinical benefit and some 20 did not. Pretreatment blood TCR-seq was available for around 29 patients, at least one posttreatment blood collection was obtained for some 25 patients, and tumor TCR-seq was available for some 25 patients. General conclusions and limits of the study: Among patients with durable benefit, tumor-associated TCR clones showed greater expansion in peripheral blood 3 weeks after treatment started (n ≈ 20, p = 0.022). Improved progression-free and overall survival was associated with having pretreatment peripheral blood TCR clonality below the median. Because of the small sample size (n ≈ 30) and the many exploratory analyses performed, the results are intended to be regarded as hypothesis-generating.

Worth noting for this clone: Its antigen is unknown. Within one base of it there is no much larger clone, and no base qualities were kept.

A cohort of around 29 patients with locally advanced or metastatic urothelial carcinoma, treated at Memorial Sloan Kettering on a trial protocol, was included. Peripheral blood mononuclear cells were collected from each patient pretreatment and during treatment, giving between 1 and 8 total time points per patient. The Qiagen DNeasy Blood extraction kit was used to purify genomic DNA from total PBMCs and from tumor samples. PBMCs were collected pretreatment and during treatment and were isolated and stored as previously described. Per the germline V gene (reference sequence), LNHDA is the CDR1 and SQIVND is the CDR2. The CDR3 contains 14 residues, cysteine and phenylalanine counted. CDR3 DNA only is kept here, 42 bases in frame from base 1. Trimming removed 5 bases from V and 4 bases from J; the gene matches leave 5 bases unexplained. To estimate absolute template abundance from read counts, synthetic TCR analog templates were spiked into each PCR. TCRbeta CDR3 regions were amplified from genomic DNA with bias-controlled V and J gene primers using the immunoSEQ assay. Sequencing of rearranged TCRbeta segments was performed at approximately 20X coverage. As for how the authors treated the data: Clustering was used to correct sequencing errors, and CDR3s were annotated against IMGT so that V, D and J genes could be assigned. Only productive TCRbeta rearrangements were used in downstream analyses, excluding out-of-frame or stop-codon sequences. Clonality was computed as one minus Shannon entropy normalized by the log of the number of unique productive sequences. Clones differing between time points or between blood and tumor were identified using Fisher's exact test with Benjamini-Hochberg correction, with an adjusted p below 0.01 applied as the threshold. TCRdb took this table from immuneACCESS and kept in-frame rearrangements with V and J called. Such tables lack part of the clones; where checked against another copy, unresolved V genes explain under half of the gap, and the rest is unexplained. The V and J calls and the clone size are those of that table, but D and trimming were determined from the DNA. Counted in this sample were 35,000 to 50,000 clones; more than 75% of them appeared once. The ten largest clones capture approximately 2.7% of the sample.

This receptor was identified in a man between 65 and 80 years old with urothelial cancer. Rearrangement joined TRBV19 to TRBJ1-1, with 9 middle bases fitting TRBD1. The material was PBMCs, obtained around atezolizumab (anti-PD-L1) treatment. The CDR3 amino acid sequence is: CASSRRDRATEAFF. In nucleotides, the sequence is TGTGCCAGTAGTCGCCGGGACAGGGCCACTGAAGCTTTCTTT.